The clone carrying this T cell receptor (beta chain) was counted between two and nine times. The antigen is undetermined. From the reads, TCRdb called clonotypes with MiXCR, one entry per CDR3 protein. This table has about 310,000 distinct CDR3 sequences, around 25% appearing once. The sample is drawn from a study of T cell repertoires in cytomegalovirus infection. Across the study: The authors used CMV epitopes that were HLA-C-restricted (recently identified) and HLA-B-restricted (well studied).

The sample here was cultured PBMCs, taken from culture after CMV antigen stimulation. The receptor comes from a human donor in good health (CMV status not recorded). Some clones in this sample may be carry-over from other donors' samples.

CDR3 residues: CASSHERSYSNQPQHF. CDR3 sequence (DNA): TGTGCCAGCAGCCACGAACGGAGTTATAGCAATCAGCCCCAGCATTTT. The genes are TRBV7-8 and TRBJ1-5; D not certain. V was pared by 5 bases and J by 0 bases, with 14 bases between. The V gene's germline CDR1 is SGHVS and CDR2 FQNEAQ. This CDR3 region has 16 residues.